Presented here are 17 T cell receptor beta chains from one specimen sequenced in a study of T-cell reconstitution after alpha-beta-depleted transplantation in children. Construction of the TCRbeta library involved unique molecular identifiers. TCRdb passed the PCR reads through MiXCR, listing each CDR3 protein once. Here the sample spans roughly 790,000 distinct CDR3 sequences, about 15% being singletons. The input for sequencing was PBMCs, mostly from graft donor cells, taken 360 days after TCRalphabeta/CD19-depleted stem cell transplant. Receptor source: a male patient aged 10 to 17 who had a stem cell transplant for acute lymphoblastic leukemia, so the T cells may come from the graft donor.

The chain employs TRBV9 and TRBJ2-1; D is unresolved. Germline-derived CDR1 and CDR2 are SGDLS and YYNGEE. Deletions cut 4 bases from V and 7 bases from J, with 15 bases between. The length of the CDR3 is 14 residues. The chain's CDR3 is CASSLFGLGNEQFF. The DNA for the CDR3 is TGTGCCAGCAGCCTTTTTGGGTTGGGAAATGAGCAGTTCTTC.

CDR3 DNA: TGTGCCAGCAGCTCCAGAGGGACTAGCTTCTACAATGAGCAGTTCTTC. Amino acids: CASSSRGTSFYNEQFF. This chain joins TRBV7-2 and TRBJ2-1; 9 bases match TRBD2. The V gene's germline CDR1 is SGHTA and CDR2 FQGNSA. The CDR3 consists of 16 residues. The V gene end was trimmed by 4 bases and the J gene end by 3 bases; junction bases not matched to a gene: 7.

This clonotype was picked up many times. The CDR3 DNA follows: TGTGCCAGCAGCAGTCCAAGCGGGAGCACAGATACGCAGTATTTT. Amino acids: CASSSPSGSTDTQYF. This chain joins TRBV7-3 and TRBJ2-3; a weak D match, TRBD2 (6 bases). The CDR3 sequence is 15 residues long. From germline, CDR1 is SGHTA and CDR2 FQGTGA. Trimming stripped 5 bases from V and 0 bases from J, with 12 bases between.

A few counts support this clonotype. This rearrangement joins TRBV6-5 to TRBJ1-2; TRBD1 aligns across 8 bases. With 2 bases clipped from V and 7 bases from J, the junction kept 6 bases outside the gene matches. CDR1 and CDR2 (germline): MNHEY, SVGAGI. CDR3 length: 14 amino acids. This CDR3 reads CASSYETGGFGYTF. The CDR3, as DNA: TGTGCCAGCAGTTACGAAACAGGGGGTTTTGGCTACACCTTC.

This chain uses TRBV12-3 or TRBV12-4 with TRBJ2-7; tentatively, D is TRBD2 (6 bases). Trimming left V 3 bases short and J 3 bases short, with 12 bases between. The CDR3 consists of 14 residues. Here the CDR3 DNA reads TGTGCCAGCAGTTTCGGCGGGATTTTCTACGAGCAGTACTTC. It translates to CASSFGGIFYEQYF.

The chain uses TRBV15 and TRBJ2-1; D is possibly TRBD2 (6 bases). The CDR3 sequence is 14 residues long. Trimming shortened V by 3 bases and J by 8 bases, and 14 bases separated the two germline ends. Germline V gives CDR1 LNHNV, CDR2 YYDKDF (reference sequence). CDR3 DNA sequence: TGTGCCACCAGCAGTGGGAGGCTCAAGGATGAGCAGTTCTTC. It specifies CATSSGRLKDEQFF. The entire variable domain, with the rest obtained from reference TRBV15 and TRBJ2-1, is as follows: DAMVIQNPRYQVTQFGKPVTLSCSQTLNHNVMYWYQQKSSQAPKLLFHYYDKDFNNEADTPDNFQSRRPNTSFCFLDIRSPGLGDTAMYLCATSSGRLKDEQFFGPGTRLTVL.

This clonotype has a handful of counts. The genes are TRBV20-1 and TRBJ2-1, with 10 bases matching TRBD2. V dropped 3 bases and J dropped 0; count of bases not matched to a gene: 5. This CDR3 spans 16 amino acids. Germline CDR1 and CDR2: DFQATT and SNEGSKA (reference sequence). CDR3 residues: CSARASGSFSYNEQFF. The CDR3 DNA is TGCAGTGCTAGGGCTAGCGGGAGTTTCTCCTACAATGAGCAGTTCTTC.

The chain links TRBV12-1 to TRBJ2-7; the D segment call TRBD1 is taken from the table without a DNA check. TRBV12-1 is assigned pseudogene status. The CDR3 has 15 amino acids. CDR3 sequence: CASSFGVNPAYEQYF. CDR3 sequence (DNA): TGTGCCAGCAGCTTTGGGGTCAACCCTGCCTACGAGCAGTACTTC.

This clonotype came up a few times. The rearrangement joins TRBV7-9 to TRBJ2-3, with 12 positions matching TRBD2. CDR3 size: 17 residues. Germline V gene sequence: CDR1 SEHNR, CDR2 FQNEAQ (reference sequence). Losses at the gene ends were 7 bases for V and 5 bases for J; bases not matched to a gene: 13. The CDR3 here is CASNPTSGRGAIDTQYF. CDR3 in DNA: TGTGCCAGCAACCCGACTAGCGGGAGAGGGGCGATAGATACGCAGTATTTT. The full variable domain, completed using reference TRBV7-9 and TRBJ2-3, is DTGVSQNPRHKITKRGQNVTFRCDPISEHNRLYWYRQTLGQGPEFLTYFQNEAQLEKSRLLSDRFSAERPKGSFSTLEIQRTEQGDSAMYLCASNPTSGRGAIDTQYFGPGTRLTVL.

The chain uses TRBV10-3 and TRBJ2-1; the match to TRBD2 covers 14 bases. The V gene end was trimmed by 9 bases and the J gene end by 9 bases; junction bases not matched to a gene: 4. The CDR3 is 13 residues long. Germline loops: CDR1 ENHRY, CDR2 SYGVKD. DNA for the CDR3: TGTGCCATACGACTAGCGGGAGGGAGTGAGCAGTTCTTC. As protein: CAIRLAGGSEQFF.

Only a few counts were recorded for this clonotype. The rearrangement links TRBV15 to TRBJ2-1; D not certain. Germline CDR1 and CDR2: LNHNV and YYDKDF (reference sequence). CDR3 size: 11 residues. V dropped 10 bases and J dropped 10 bases, with 14 bases sitting between them. CDR3 amino acids: CASARRGEQFF. The DNA of the CDR3 is TGTGCCAGTGCCAGGAGAGGCGAGCAGTTCTTC.

This clonotype occurred a few times. The chain has TRBV5-1 and TRBJ1-4; D not resolved. There are 13 residues in the CDR3. The ends were cut back, 1 base at V and 11 bases at J, with 12 bases in the middle. The germline CDR1 and CDR2 sequences are SGHRS and YFSETQ. CDR3 sequence (DNA): TGCGCCAGCAGCTTGTGGACGGCCACTAAACTGTTTTTT. Its protein is CASSLWTATKLFF. Full variable domain (missing parts from reference TRBV5-1 and TRBJ1-4): KAGVTQTPRYLIKTRGQQVTLSCSPISGHRSVSWYQQTPGQGLQFLFEYFSETQRNKGNFPGRFSGRQFSNSRSEMNVSTLELGDSALYLCASSLWTATKLFFGSGTQLSVL.

This clonotype was seen more than once but under ten times. The chain employs TRBV29-1 and TRBJ2-7; D perhaps matches TRBD1 (5 bases). CDR1 is SQVTM and CDR2 is ANQGSEA in the germline V gene. The CDR3 length is 12 residues. V was clipped by 6 bases and J by 5 bases, with 14 bases between them. This CDR3 reads CSVVGRTNEQYF. In DNA form, the CDR3 reads TGCAGCGTGGTCGGACGGACAAACGAGCAGTACTTC.

This clonotype was picked up many times. The chain has TRBV14 and TRBJ2-2; D gene ambiguous. This CDR3 has 14 amino acids. Looked up from germline, CDR1 is SGHDN and CDR2 is FVKESK. The V gene lost 4 bases and the J gene lost 2 bases, with 8 bases spanning the gap. In DNA, the CDR3 is TGTGCCAGCAGCCGACGTTATAACACCGGGGAGCTGTTTTTT. Translated: CASSRRYNTGELFF.

This clonotype was detected only once. The chain joins TRBV5-1 to TRBJ1-3, with 8 bases matching TRBD1. The V gene end was trimmed by 4 bases and the J gene end by 0 bases; junction bases not matched to a gene: 15. This CDR3 has 19 residues. The germline CDR1 and CDR2 sequences are SGHRS and YFSETQ. CDR3 sequence (DNA): TGCGCCAGCAGCCCTCGTCCCGGGACAGGCCCCTTCTCTGGAAACACCATATATTTT. As protein: CASSPRPGTGPFSGNTIYF.

This clonotype has more than one count but fewer than ten. CDR3 protein: CASTLGLTSYEQYF. In DNA form, the CDR3 reads TGTGCCAGCACCCTCGGACTCACATCCTACGAGCAGTACTTC. This chain uses TRBV12-3 or TRBV12-4 with TRBJ2-7; D possibly corresponds to TRBD2 (5 bases). V lost 7 bases and J lost 1, with 14 bases in between. The CDR3 loop spans 14 amino acids.

In DNA, the CDR3 is TGTGCCAGCAGCTTAGCGCATCGGGGGACCAAGGACCTGACCCAGTACTTC. It yields the protein CASSLAHRGTKDLTQYF. This chain links TRBV7-9 with TRBJ2-5, with a weak D call TRBD2 (6 bases). The CDR3 runs to 17 residues. Germline V gives CDR1 SEHNR, CDR2 FQNEAQ (reference sequence). The V and J ends lost 0 bases and 7 bases respectively, with 21 bases between them.